This TCR beta chain originates from a study of OX40 agonist ivuxolimab in advanced cancers. Study in general: People who had prior anti-PD-1, anti-PD-L1 or anti-CTLA-4 therapy could take part, and around 40% had some.

With 10 bases removed from V and 5 bases from J, the gap between germline ends came to 12 bases. Germline V gene sequence: CDR1 MNHEY, CDR2 SMNVEV (reference sequence). The CDR3 totals 12 residues. Here immunoSEQ multiplex PCR was the method, and the copy in TCRdb shows in-frame clones only, minus some. The profile shows 100,000 to 150,000 clones, 85% to 95% of them singletons. The TCR sequence derives from an adult with an advanced solid tumor such as melanoma, head and neck, liver or kidney cancer. V gene TRBV27 combines with J gene TRBJ1-3, with D possibly being TRBD1 (5 bases). Specimen: CD4+ or CD8+ T cells sorted from blood, collected in a trial of the OX40 agonist ivuxolimab. This chain's CDR3 is CATIKDRNTIYF. Here the CDR3 DNA reads TGTGCCACCATAAAGGACAGAAACACCATATATTTT.